The clone carrying this TCR beta chain was seen ten or more times. The antigen is unknown. This entry is derived from a study of neurological immune-mediated disorders. Study outcomes and limitations: Levels of TCR clonal expansion peaked in HTLV-1-associated myelopathy and reached their lowest in multiple sclerosis, under those of healthy controls.

The method for making cDNA was 5'RACE, and it used 10-nucleotide random UMIs. From 15-18 subjects, every sequencing run obtained over 160 million TCR-beta sequences. TCRdb itself ran the 5' RACE reads through MiXCR, one entry per CDR3 protein. Of tens of thousands of distinct CDR3 sequences listed, roughly 6.2% are singletons. Germline CDR1 is DFQATT and CDR2 is SNEGSKA (reference sequence). The CDR3 covers 13 residues. The V and J ends lost 6 bases and 4 bases respectively, with 16 bases between them. The sequence was obtained from a young man in good health. The sequenced sample was CD8+ T cells from blood. The chain employs TRBV20-1 and TRBJ2-7, with D hard to call. The CDR3 reads CSAPGLEMYEQYF. As DNA, the CDR3 is TGCAGTGCCCCCGGATTAGAAATGTACGAGCAGTACTTC.